One sample yielded the 19 T cell receptor beta chains listed below, sequenced in a study of CD8+ T cells in alopecia areata. Following extraction, RNA underwent reverse transcription to cDNA, which served as the sequencing template. The method was immunoSEQ multiplex PCR; TCRdb's version includes in-frame clones alone and lacks a portion of them. The sample records 130,000 to 150,000 clones, roughly 82% being singletons. Treatment indicated: oral pan-JAK inhibitor, 5-10 mg twice daily. The sample consisted of CD8+ T cells sorted from blood, taken at week 4, from a patient treated with tofacitinib. The source is a human donor with alopecia areata.

V is TRBV4-3 and J is TRBJ2-1; D not certain. CDR3 length: 12 residues. The V and J ends lost 1 base and 6 bases respectively, with 4 bases between them. The V gene's germline CDR1 is LGHNA and CDR2 YSLEER. The CDR3 DNA sequence: TGCGCCAGCAGCCAAGTGACCAATGAGCAGTTCTTC. Residues: CASSQVTNEQFF.

V is TRBV19 and J is TRBJ2-7; D remains ambiguous. The CDR3 loop spans 15 amino acids. V lost 5 bases and J lost 2, with 16 bases in between. Germline V lookup: CDR1 LNHDA, CDR2 SQIVND (reference sequence). The CDR3 nucleotides are TGTGCCAGTAGTCCCTGGAAGTCCTCACCCTACGAGCAGTACTTC. Its translation is CASSPWKSSPYEQYF.

A few counts support this clone. The same CDR3 is also encoded by other DNA sequences in this sample. This chain links TRBV6-5 with TRBJ2-2; TRBD1 is a possible D gene (6 bases). With 3 bases removed from V and 6 bases from J, the gap between germline ends came to 8 bases. CDR1 and CDR2 (germline): MNHEY, SVGAGI. The CDR3 length is 13 residues. In DNA form, the CDR3 reads TGTGCCAGCAGTTATGAGGGGGCCGGGGAGCTGTTTTTT. It codes for CASSYEGAGELFF.

The chain joins TRBV4-1 to TRBJ1-1; 8 bases match TRBD1. J was trimmed by 6 bases and V by 3 bases; bases with no gene match: 0. The CDR3 is 12 amino acids. CDR1 MGHRA and CDR2 YSYEKL come from the germline V gene. The CDR3 loop is CASSQTGAEAFF. In DNA form, the CDR3 reads TGCGCCAGCAGCCAGACAGGGGCTGAAGCTTTCTTT.

The CDR3 is CSVRTGNGAYEQYF. CDR3 DNA sequence: TGCAGCGTTCGGACAGGGAATGGGGCCTACGAGCAGTACTTC. The rearrangement uses TRBV29-1 and TRBJ2-7, with 8 bases matching TRBD1. The CDR3 contains 14 residues. From germline, CDR1 is SQVTM and CDR2 ANQGSEA. Trimming cost V 5 bases and J 2 bases; bases outside gene matches: 8.

The rearrangement joins TRBV6-1 to TRBJ2-2; D perhaps matches TRBD2 (6 bases). Germline V gene data show CDR1 as MNHNS and CDR2 as SASEGT. CDR3 length: 15 residues. Deletions cut 3 bases from V and 3 bases from J, with 11 bases between. The CDR3 loop is CASSEKDYYTGELFF. The CDR3 nucleotides are TGTGCCAGCAGTGAGAAGGACTACTACACCGGGGAGCTGTTTTTT.

This clone has more than one count but fewer than ten. V gene TRBV6-6 combines with J gene TRBJ2-1; the D call may be TRBD1 or TRBD2 (6 bases each). Germline V gene data show CDR1 as MNHNY and CDR2 as SVGAGI (reference sequence). The CDR3 is 14 residues long. V was pared by 6 bases and J by 9 bases, with 18 bases between. The CDR3 protein is CASSRPGGSSEQFF. The CDR3 coding sequence is TGTGCCAGCAGCCGACCCGGGGGCTCTAGTGAGCAGTTCTTC.

The CDR3 loop is CASSLVTGGPQETQYF. DNA of the CDR3: TGTGCCAGCAGCTTAGTAACGGGGGGACCCCAAGAGACCCAGTACTTC. V usage is TRBV13 and J usage is TRBJ2-5; 7 nucleotides line up with TRBD2. Germline loops: CDR1 PRHDT, CDR2 FYEKMQ (reference sequence). The CDR3 covers 16 residues. The junction had 6 bases not matched to a gene; V was cut back by 1 base and J by 1 base.

V gene TRBV7-2 combines with J gene TRBJ2-5; 8 bases are shared with TRBD2. Looked up from germline, CDR1 is SGHTA and CDR2 is FQGNSA. Trimming removed 4 bases from V and 9 bases from J; junction bases left unmatched: 7. The CDR3 contains 13 residues. The CDR3 spells CASSSRGELAQYF. The CDR3 nucleotides read TGTGCCAGCAGCTCGCGGGGGGAGCTGGCCCAGTACTTC.

The chain joins TRBV7-9 to TRBJ1-1; perhaps TRBD1 as D (5 bases). The ends were cut back, 6 bases at V and 3 bases at J, with 8 bases in the middle. Per germline, CDR1 SEHNR and CDR2 FQNEAQ (reference sequence). This CDR3 is 12 amino acids long. This CDR3 reads CASRGEDTEAFF. As DNA, the CDR3 is TGTGCCAGCAGGGGGGAGGACACTGAAGCTTTCTTT.

This chain connects TRBV29-1 to TRBJ2-7; D is perhaps TRBD1 (6 bases). The CDR3 is 14 residues long. The germline CDR1 and CDR2 sequences are SQVTM and ANQGSEA. For the CDR3, the DNA is TGCAGTCATACCCGGGACAATTCTTCCTACGAGCAGTACTTC. Amino acid sequence: CSHTRDNSSYEQYF.

This sequence joins TRBV6-5 and TRBJ1-1; no clear D gene. Germline V gene lookup returns CDR1 MNHEY and CDR2 SVGAGI. This CDR3 contains 14 residues. Trimming left V 4 bases short and J 1 base short, with 10 bases between. The CDR3 region is CASSLVGWNTEAFF. CDR3 in DNA: TGTGCCAGCAGTTTAGTCGGGTGGAACACTGAAGCTTTCTTT.

The CDR3 loop is CASGLCLGYTF. The CDR3 DNA is TGTGCTAGTGGTTTGTGTCTTGGCTACACCTTC. The chain employs TRBV12-5 and TRBJ1-2; D gene unclear. The V end lost 2 bases, the J end lost 7 bases, and 5 bases lay between the germline ends. In germline, CDR1 is LGHNT, CDR2 FRNRAP. This CDR3 contains 11 residues.

This clone was counted once. V is TRBV7-9 and J is TRBJ2-3; 8 nucleotides agree with TRBD1. This CDR3 spans 16 amino acids. CDR1 and CDR2 (germline): SEHNR, FQNEAQ (reference sequence). V trimming: 5 bases; J trimming: 0 bases; junction bases outside the gene matches: 7. DNA for the CDR3: TGTGCCAGCAGCGGCTGGACAGGGTCCAGCACAGATACGCAGTATTTT. Its protein product is CASSGWTGSSTDTQYF.

The chain carries TRBV5-6 and TRBJ2-6; D not resolved. The CDR3 has 16 residues. With 5 bases removed from V and 0 bases from J, the gap between germline ends came to 12 bases. Germline V gene lookup returns CDR1 SGHDT and CDR2 YYEEEE. The DNA for the CDR3 is TGTGCCAGCAGTGGTGCGTGGTTCTCTGGGGCCAACGTCCTGACTTTC. Its protein product is CASSGAWFSGANVLTF.

The chain employs TRBV5-1 and TRBJ2-1; the D call may be TRBD1 or TRBD2 (5 bases each). Germline assignment: CDR1 SGHRS and CDR2 YFSETQ. The CDR3 covers 14 residues. V lost 1 base, J lost 3 bases, and 8 bases lay in between. CDR3 DNA sequence: TGCGCCAGCAGCTTGACTAGGGGCTACAATGAGCAGTTCTTC. Translating it yields CASSLTRGYNEQFF.

This clone was recorded only once. A read error may produce the germline difference seen at one junction end. The V and J genes are TRBV7-7 and TRBJ2-7; unclear D gene. The CDR3 has 15 amino acids. Looked up from germline, CDR1 is SSHAT and CDR2 is FNYEAQ (reference sequence). The CDR3 protein is CASSLVDAPFYEQYF. The CDR3 region has the DNA TGTGCTAGCAGCTTAGTGGATGCCCCCTTCTACGAGCAGTACTTC.

The sample holds a few counts of this clone. The V gene is TRBV7-8, the J gene TRBJ2-5; 10 nucleotides line up with TRBD2. Germline V gives CDR1 SGHVS, CDR2 FQNEAQ. This CDR3 has 15 amino acids. Unmatched junction bases numbered 8, after V lost 5 bases and J lost 5 bases. CDR3 in DNA: TGTGCCAGCAGCCAACAGCGGGGGGGCAGGGAGACCCAGTACTTC. Encoded protein: CASSQQRGGRETQYF.

The J gene is TRBJ2-2, the V gene TRBV27; D call uncertain. The CDR3 has 15 residues. CDR1 and CDR2 from the germline V gene are MNHEY and SMNVEV (reference sequence). Deletions cut 4 bases from V and 2 bases from J, with 11 bases between. The CDR3 sequence: CASSSPARNTGELFF. The CDR3 DNA reads TGTGCCAGCAGTTCACCAGCGAGAAACACCGGGGAGCTGTTTTTT.